The clone carrying this T cell receptor beta chain showed up just once. The data derive from a study of T cell changes during pregnancy in multiple sclerosis. This CDR3 is 13 amino acids long. Germline values: CDR1 SQVTM, CDR2 ANQGSEA. Assay used: immunoSEQ multiplex PCR; TCRdb lists only in-frame clones, some missing. The sample records 55,000 or so clones, around 92% being singletons. This sequence originates from a female donor in good health, enrolled as a control in a pregnancy study. The sample consisted of CD4+ T cells from peripheral blood mononuclear cells, taken after pregnancy. The rearrangement links TRBV29-1 to TRBJ2-5; the match to TRBD1 covers 9 bases. The end of the DNA fits TRBJ2-7 better, so the J call may be wrong. The CDR3 DNA is TGCAGCGTCCAAGGGGACAGGGCGTACGAGCAGTACTTC. Protein sequence: CSVQGDRAYEQYF.